This TCR beta chain appears in the sequencing data of a study of blood T cell repertoires in COVID-19. Study in general: Acute-phase and convalescent COVID-19 samples originated in the United States, Italy and Spain.

This clone was recorded only once. CDR1 is MDHEN and CDR2 is SYDVKM in the germline V gene. J was trimmed by 4 bases and V by 7 bases; bases with no gene match: 12. CDR3 length: 16 residues. The cohort comprised adults aged roughly 18 to 100 years residing in some 24 US areas. Cohort 3 recovered donors had two negative PCRs, clearance, or symptom resolution. How the authors handled the data: From reference gene primer amplification, estimates of nucleated cell counts were derived. Measured with immunoSEQ multiplex PCR; TCRdb has only the in-frame clones, and not every one. The D gene and trimming were derived from the DNA, and the V and J assignments and clone size from that table. The data contain 250,000 to 300,000 clones, roughly 87% of them seen just once; the ten biggest clones take up 0.75% to 1%.

This sequence was found in a woman in her thirties who had recovered from COVID-19. The sample was PBMCs or T cells enriched from blood (not recorded which). This sequence joins TRBV28 and TRBJ2-1; TRBD2 agrees at 8 bases. CDR3 nucleotide sequence: TGTGCCAGCAACGACCCGACTAGCGAGATATACAATGAGCAGTTCTTC. This translates into CASNDPTSEIYNEQFF. The full variable domain, with the rest looked up from reference TRBV28 and TRBJ2-1, is DVKVTQSSRYLVKRTGEKVFLECVQDMDHENMFWYRQDPGLGLRLIYFSYDVKMKEKGDIPEGYSVSREKKERFSLILESASTNQTSMYLCASNDPTSEIYNEQFFGPGTRLTVL.